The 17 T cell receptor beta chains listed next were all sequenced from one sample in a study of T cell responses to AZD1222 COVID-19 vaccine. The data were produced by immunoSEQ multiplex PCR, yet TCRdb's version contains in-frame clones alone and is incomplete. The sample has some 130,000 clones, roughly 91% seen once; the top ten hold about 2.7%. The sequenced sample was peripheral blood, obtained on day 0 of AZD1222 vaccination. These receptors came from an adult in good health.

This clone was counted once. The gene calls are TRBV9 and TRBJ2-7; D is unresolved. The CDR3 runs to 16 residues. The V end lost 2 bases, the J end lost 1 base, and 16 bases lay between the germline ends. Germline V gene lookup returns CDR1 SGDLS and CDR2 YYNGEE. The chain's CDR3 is CASSVQGEVGSYEQYF. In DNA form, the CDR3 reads TGTGCCAGCAGCGTCCAAGGCGAGGTGGGTTCCTACGAGCAGTACTTC.

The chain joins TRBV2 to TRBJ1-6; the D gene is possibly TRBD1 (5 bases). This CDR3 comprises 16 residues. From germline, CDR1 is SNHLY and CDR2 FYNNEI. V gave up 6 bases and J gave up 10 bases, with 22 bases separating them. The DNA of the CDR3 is TGTGCCAGCAGGGGGGAATGGGCTAGTGGGAGATCACCCCTCCACTTT. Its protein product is CASRGEWASGRSPLHF.

The CDR3 sequence is CASGATDTQYF. CDR3 nucleotide sequence: TGTGCCAGCGGGGCCACAGATACGCAGTATTTT. This chain connects TRBV12-3 or TRBV12-4 to TRBJ2-3; D is perhaps TRBD1 (5 bases). The CDR3 loop spans 11 amino acids. Trimming cost V 8 bases and J 2 bases, with 5 bases left between them.

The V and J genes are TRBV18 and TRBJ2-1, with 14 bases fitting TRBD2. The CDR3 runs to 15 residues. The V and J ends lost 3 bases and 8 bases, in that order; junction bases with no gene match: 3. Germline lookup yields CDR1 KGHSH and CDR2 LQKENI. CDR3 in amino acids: CASSPGLAGVDEQFF. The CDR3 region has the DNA TGTGCCAGCTCACCGGGACTAGCGGGAGTGGATGAGCAGTTCTTC. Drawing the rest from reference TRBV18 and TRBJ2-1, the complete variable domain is NAGVMQNPRHLVRRRGQEARLRCSPMKGHSHVYWYRQLPEEGLKFMVYLQKENIIDESGMPKERFSAEFPKEGPSILRIQQVVRGDSAAYFCASSPGLAGVDEQFFGPGTRLTVL.

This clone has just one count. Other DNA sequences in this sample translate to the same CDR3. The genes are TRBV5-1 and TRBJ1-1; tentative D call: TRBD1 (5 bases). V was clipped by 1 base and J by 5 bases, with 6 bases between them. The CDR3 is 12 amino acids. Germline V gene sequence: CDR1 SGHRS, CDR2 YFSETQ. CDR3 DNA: TGCGCCAGCAGCTTGCGGGGGACTGAAGCTTTCTTT. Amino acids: CASSLRGTEAFF.

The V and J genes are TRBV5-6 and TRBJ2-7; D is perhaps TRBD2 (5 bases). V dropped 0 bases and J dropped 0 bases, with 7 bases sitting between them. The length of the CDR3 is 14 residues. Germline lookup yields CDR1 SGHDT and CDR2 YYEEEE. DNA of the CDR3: TGTGCCAGCAGCTTGGTGCGGGCCTCCTACGAGCAGTACTTC. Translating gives CASSLVRASYEQYF.

This CDR3 reads CASSESRGRGYGYTF. CDR3 in DNA: TGCGCCAGCAGTGAGTCTAGGGGCCGCGGCTATGGCTACACCTTC. The genes are TRBV10-1 and TRBJ1-2; D is possibly TRBD1 (5 bases). V lost 0 bases to trimming and J lost 4 bases, with 12 bases between them. Germline CDR1 reads WNHNN; CDR2 reads SYGVQD (reference sequence). There are 15 residues in the CDR3.

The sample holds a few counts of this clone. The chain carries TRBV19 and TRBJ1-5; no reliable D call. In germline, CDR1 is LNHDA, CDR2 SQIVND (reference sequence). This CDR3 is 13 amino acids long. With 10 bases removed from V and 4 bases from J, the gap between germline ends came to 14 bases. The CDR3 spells CATASGTNQPQHF. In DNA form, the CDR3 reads TGTGCCACCGCCAGCGGCACAAATCAGCCCCAGCATTTT.

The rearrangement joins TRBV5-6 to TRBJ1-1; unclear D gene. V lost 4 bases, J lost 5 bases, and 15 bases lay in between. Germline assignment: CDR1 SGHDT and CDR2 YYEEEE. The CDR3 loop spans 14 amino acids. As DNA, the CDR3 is TGTGCCAGCAGCGGGATGCGGGGTGGAACTGAAGCTTTCTTT. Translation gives CASSGMRGGTEAFF.

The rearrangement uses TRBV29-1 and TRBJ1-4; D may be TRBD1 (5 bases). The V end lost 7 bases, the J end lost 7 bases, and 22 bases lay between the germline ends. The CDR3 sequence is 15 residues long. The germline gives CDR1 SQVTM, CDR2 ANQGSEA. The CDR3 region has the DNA TGCAGCGGTACCAGCGAGGGCGTTGGGGGTGAAAAACTGTTTTTT. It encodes CSGTSEGVGGEKLFF. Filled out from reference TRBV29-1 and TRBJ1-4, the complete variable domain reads SAVISQKPSRDICQRGTSLTIQCQVDSQVTMMFWYRQQPGQSLTLIATANQGSEATYESGFVIDKFPISRPNLTFSTLTVSNMSPEDSSIYLCSGTSEGVGGEKLFFGSGTQLSVL.

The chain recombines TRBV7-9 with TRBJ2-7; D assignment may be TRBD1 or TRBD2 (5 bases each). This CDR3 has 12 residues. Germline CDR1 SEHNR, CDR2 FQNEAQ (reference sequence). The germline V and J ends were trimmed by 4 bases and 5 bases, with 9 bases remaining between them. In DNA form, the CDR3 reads TGTGCCAGCAGCTGGGGGTCCCACGAGCAGTACTTC. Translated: CASSWGSHEQYF.

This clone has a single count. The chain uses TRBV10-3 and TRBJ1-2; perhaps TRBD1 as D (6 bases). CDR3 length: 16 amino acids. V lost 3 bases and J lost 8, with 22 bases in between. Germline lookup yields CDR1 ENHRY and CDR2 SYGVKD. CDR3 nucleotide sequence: TGTGCCATCAGTGATAGTCAGGACAGTCCCCTATGGGGCTACACCTTC. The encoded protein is CAISDSQDSPLWGYTF.

CDR3 bases: TGTGCCAGCAGGCAGGGGGCGGTCGACTATGGCTACACCTTC. Translating gives CASRQGAVDYGYTF. V usage is TRBV27 and J usage is TRBJ1-2, with 8 bases matching TRBD1. After removal of 6 bases from V and 3 bases from J, the junction contained 6 bases not matched to a gene. The length of the CDR3 is 14 residues. In germline, CDR1 is MNHEY, CDR2 SMNVEV (reference sequence).

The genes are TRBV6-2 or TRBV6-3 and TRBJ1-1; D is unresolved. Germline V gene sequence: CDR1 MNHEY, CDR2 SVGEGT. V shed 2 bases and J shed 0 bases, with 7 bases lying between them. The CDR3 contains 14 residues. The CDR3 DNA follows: TGTGCCAGCAGTTACGTTTATCTGAACACTGAAGCTTTCTTT. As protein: CASSYVYLNTEAFF.

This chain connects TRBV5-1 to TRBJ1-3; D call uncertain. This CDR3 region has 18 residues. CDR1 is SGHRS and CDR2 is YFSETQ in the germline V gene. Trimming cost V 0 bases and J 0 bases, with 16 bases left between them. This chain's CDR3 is CASSLAPPGHSSGNTIYF. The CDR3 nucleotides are TGCGCCAGCAGCTTGGCACCCCCCGGCCATAGCTCTGGAAACACCATATATTTT.

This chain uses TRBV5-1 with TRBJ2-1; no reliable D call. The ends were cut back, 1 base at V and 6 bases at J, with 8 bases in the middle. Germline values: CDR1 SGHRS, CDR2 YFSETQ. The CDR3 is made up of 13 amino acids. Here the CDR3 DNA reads TGCGCCAGCAGCTTGTCTGCCCTCAATGAGCAGTTCTTC. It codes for CASSLSALNEQFF.

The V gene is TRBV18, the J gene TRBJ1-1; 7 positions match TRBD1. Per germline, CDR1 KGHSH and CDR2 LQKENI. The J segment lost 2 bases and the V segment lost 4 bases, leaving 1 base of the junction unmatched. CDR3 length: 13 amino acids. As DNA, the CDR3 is TGTGCCAGCTCACGGGACAGTAACACTGAAGCTTTCTTT. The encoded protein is CASSRDSNTEAFF.